This section outlines one T cell receptor (beta chain) sequence together with its context. This sample is drawn from a study of identical twins. MiXCR, applied by TCRdb to the 5' RACE reads, yields one record per CDR3 protein. The table shows 200,000 to 250,000 distinct CDR3 sequences, with over 9.5% occurring only once. Germline trimming cut 4 bases from V and 0 bases from J; bases unmatched to any gene: 4. The CDR3 length is 16 residues. The germline gives CDR1 MDHEN, CDR2 SYDVKM. This sample was shared with a second study, whose subject was yellow fever vaccine responses in identical twins.

The sequencing sample was made of memory (CD45RO+) T cells sorted from blood. The rearrangement links TRBV28 to TRBJ2-3; 10 nucleotides align to TRBD2. This TCR was sampled from a woman aged 18-35 years in good health. The CDR3 is CASSSPSGGSTDTQYF. CDR3 DNA sequence: TGTGCCAGCAGTTCCCCTAGCGGGGGTAGCACAGATACGCAGTATTTT.